Sequencing of this TCR beta chain was carried out in a study of identical twins (dated by TCRdb to about 2016). About the investigation overall: TCR alpha and beta repertoires from monozygotic twins, unrelated adults of various ages and cord blood were deep-sequenced to test whether fetal clonotypes persist. To rule out contamination, the twin experiments were replicated at different times with different library preparation protocols. The research as a whole found: Invariant T cells such as MAIT and iNKT could partly confound zero-insertion analyses, although diverse VJ usage argued against such confounding for most clonotypes. Excess twin sharing in beta out-of-frame sequences was weaker because fewer shared sequences lowered the signal-to-noise ratio. Abundant cord blood beta clonotypes carried fewer insertions; young adult naive repertoires showed a weaker similar trend, while memory repertoires showed none. Out-of-frame TCR alpha sharing in monozygotic twins was systematically underestimated by recombination models, whereas sharing between unrelated individuals was in agreement with the recombination models. Compared with coincidental sharing between unrelated individuals, an excess of low generation-probability sequences was observed among out-of-frame TCR alpha sequences shared between twins. Because the same donors could not be followed over many years, conclusions were based on cross-sectional statistical analysis.

The table lists this clonotype with a few counts. The antigen it recognizes is unknown. One base away there is no much larger clone; base qualities are not given. The CDR3 covers 16 residues, taking in both the cysteine and the phenylalanine. Only the CDR3 DNA is retained, 48 bases long and in frame from the first base. V is trimmed back by 4 bases and J by 7 bases, and the junction contains 8 bases that no gene match accounts for. CDR1 and CDR2 are drawn from the germline V gene: KGHDR, SFDVKD. All donors were healthy Caucasians. The twin cohort comprised three pairs of female monozygotic twins, all aged about 18 to 29 years. Positive isolation kits from Invitrogen were used to isolate CD4+ and CD8+ T cell populations. To prepare the library, 5' RACE was applied. Data came from an Illumina HiSeq 2000. Template switching added a universal primer binding site, and the final cDNA carried a unique molecular identifier that allowed TCR cDNA molecules to be counted accurately. Specific primers in the conserved constant-segment region were used to synthesize first-strand cDNA for TCR alpha and beta chains. Each cDNA library was double barcoded, with a SMART-Mk sample barcode plus Illumina barcodes, to control for contamination. TruSeq adapter sequences and Illumina sample barcodes were added in two successive PCR steps. The TCR alpha and beta cDNA libraries were sequenced on the Illumina HiSeq platform using custom primers. Under the source paper's analysis protocol: MiGEC processed the raw reads to extract unique molecular identifiers, while MiXCR was used to determine the CDR3 positions. For each individual, recombination models were inferred using an EM algorithm with the repgenHMM and IGoR tools. The tcR package in R was used for shared clonotype analysis, with sharing normalized by the product of cloneset sizes. To study raw recombination without the effects of thymic and clonal selection, out-of-frame nonproductive sequences were analyzed. Starting from the raw public reads, TCRdb applied fastp trimming at Q25, assembled clones with MiXCR and retained in-frame beta chains. When rows share a CDR3 protein, they turn into one entry using the most common DNA and genes. Here the V and J calls rest on TCRdb's processing, not on the authors' analysis. The sample data list 520,000 or so distinct CDR3 sequences, and 22% of these were observed just once. 0.8% to 1% of the sample is held by the ten biggest clonotypes.

A further study also used this sample, focusing on T cells expressing NK-cell markers. As the second study states: TCR beta-chain repertoires were profiled in sorted CD3+CD56+NKG2C+, CD3+CD56+NKG2C- and CD3+CD56-NKG2C+ T-cell subsets from about 8 donors. Among the eight sequenced donors, seven were HCMV-seropositive and one was HCMV-seronegative. To restrict sorting to alphabetaTCR-expressing T cells, an anti-gammadeltaTCR antibody was added in several experiments. For 6 or 7 donors, the dominant CD3+CD56+NKG2C+ clonotypes were among the top 10 CD8+ clonotypes and accounted for roughly 1.0-8% of CD8+ T cells. Those dominant clonotypes were again the most abundant among CD3+CD56-NKG2C+ cells in a handful of donors, at roughly 25-65%. It remained unclear whether the expanded NKG2C-expressing T cell clones were specific for HCMV antigens. Randomly selected healthy volunteers, three men and five women, were used as the eight sequenced donors. HCMV serostatus was determined by detecting HCMV-specific IgG in serum with a commercial ELISA kit. MIGEC handled demultiplexing of the reads and grouping by UMI, while MiTCR was used to assemble and quantify clonotypes. To remove erroneous sequences, TCR cDNA sequences were retained only when supported by two or more reads. The tcR package was used for downstream repertoire analysis, with clonotypes matched between fractions based on CDR3 nucleotide sequence plus V segment. VDJmatch was used to annotate antigen specificity against VDJdb, with one amino acid substitution allowed in CDR3.

The sequence is built from TRBV24-1 and TRBJ2-3; the central 12 bases match TRBD1. The sequence was obtained from a woman aged 18-30 years in good health. Sequencing used CD4+ T cells sorted from blood. The CDR3 sequence is CATSDQGTGGIHTQYF. The sequence in DNA is TGTGCCACCAGTGACCAAGGGACAGGGGGCATACATACGCAGTATTTT.